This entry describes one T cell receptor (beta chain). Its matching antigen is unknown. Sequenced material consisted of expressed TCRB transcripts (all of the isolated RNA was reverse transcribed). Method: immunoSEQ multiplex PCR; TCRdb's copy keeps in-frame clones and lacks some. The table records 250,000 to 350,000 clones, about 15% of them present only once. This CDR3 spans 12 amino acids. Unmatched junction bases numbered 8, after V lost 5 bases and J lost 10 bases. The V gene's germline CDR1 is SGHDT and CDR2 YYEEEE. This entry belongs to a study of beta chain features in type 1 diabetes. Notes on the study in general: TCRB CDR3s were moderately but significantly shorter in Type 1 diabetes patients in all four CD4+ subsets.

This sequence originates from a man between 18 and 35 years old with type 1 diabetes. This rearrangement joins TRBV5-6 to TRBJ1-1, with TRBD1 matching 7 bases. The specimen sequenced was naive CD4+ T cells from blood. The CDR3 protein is CASSRRAGGAFF. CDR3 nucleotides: TGTGCCAGCAGTCGTCGCGCAGGGGGAGCTTTCTTT.